Included here is one TCR beta chain sequence, with context. Its cognate antigen is unknown. With 60 Vbeta and 13 Jbeta primers, the PCR was carried out. Sequencing was performed with immunoSEQ multiplex PCR; in TCRdb, only in-frame clones are kept and a portion is missing. The data show more than 20,000 clones, 79% seen once. The data were taken from a study of cytomegalovirus exposure and HLA in healthy donors. About the research overall: Samples from HLA-typed donors yielded 85 million to 95 million unique TCRs in an early data release. The study's findings and limits: Association of a missense DCLRE1C variant with TCR beta V- and J-gene trimming was reported in a later analysis. Most TCRs appeared rarely, but some public TCRs recurred in many donors. In a later analysis, several top co-occurrence clusters appeared linked to parvovirus B19, influenza, CMV and Epstein-Barr virus.

CDR1 is SGHTA and CDR2 is FQGNSA in the germline V gene. The CDR3 runs to 14 residues. Between the trimmed V and J ends, which lost 5 bases and 4 bases, there was a span of 11 bases. The sequence was collected from a male donor in good health and CMV-seronegative. The genes are TRBV7-2 and TRBJ2-2; D remains unclear. The sample taken for sequencing was PBMCs. DNA of the CDR3: TGTGCCAGCAGCCCCCCACCAGGCACCGGGGAGCTGTTTTTT. Its protein product is CASSPPPGTGELFF.